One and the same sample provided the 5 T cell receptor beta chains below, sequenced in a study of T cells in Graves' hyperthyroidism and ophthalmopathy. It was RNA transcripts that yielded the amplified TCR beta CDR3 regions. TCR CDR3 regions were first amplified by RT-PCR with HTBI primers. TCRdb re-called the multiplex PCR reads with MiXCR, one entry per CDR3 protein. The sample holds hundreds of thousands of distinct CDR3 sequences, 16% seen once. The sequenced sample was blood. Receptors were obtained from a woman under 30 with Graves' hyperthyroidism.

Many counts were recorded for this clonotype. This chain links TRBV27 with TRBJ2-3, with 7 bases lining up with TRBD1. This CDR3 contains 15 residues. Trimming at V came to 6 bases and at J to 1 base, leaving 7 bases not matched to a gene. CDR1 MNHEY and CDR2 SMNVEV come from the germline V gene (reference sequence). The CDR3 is CASSQGGQRTDTQYF. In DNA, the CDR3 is TGTGCCAGCAGCCAAGGGGGACAGCGCACAGATACGCAGTATTTT.

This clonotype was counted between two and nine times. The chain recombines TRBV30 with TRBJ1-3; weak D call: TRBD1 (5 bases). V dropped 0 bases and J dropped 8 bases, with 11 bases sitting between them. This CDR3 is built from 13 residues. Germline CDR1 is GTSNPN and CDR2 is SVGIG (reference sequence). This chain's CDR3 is CAWSVYRPDTIYF. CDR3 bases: TGTGCCTGGAGTGTCTACAGGCCGGACACCATATATTTT.

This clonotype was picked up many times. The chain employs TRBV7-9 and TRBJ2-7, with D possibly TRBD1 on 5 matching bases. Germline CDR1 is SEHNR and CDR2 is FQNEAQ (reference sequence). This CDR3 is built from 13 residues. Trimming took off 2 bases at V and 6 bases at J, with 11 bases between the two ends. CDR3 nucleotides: TGTGCCAGCAGCTTAACAGGTGCGGTCGAGCAGTACTTC. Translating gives CASSLTGAVEQYF. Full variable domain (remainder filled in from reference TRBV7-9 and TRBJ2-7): DTGVSQNPRHKITKRGQNVTFRCDPISEHNRLYWYRQTLGQGPEFLTYFQNEAQLEKSRLLSDRFSAERPKGSFSTLEIQRTEQGDSAMYLCASSLTGAVEQYFGPGTRLTVT.

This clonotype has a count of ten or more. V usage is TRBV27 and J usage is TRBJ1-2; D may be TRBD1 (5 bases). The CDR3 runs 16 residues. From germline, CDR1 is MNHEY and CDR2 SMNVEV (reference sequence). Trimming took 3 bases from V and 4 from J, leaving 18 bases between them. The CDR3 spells CASSLSSGPTSYGYTF. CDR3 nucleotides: TGTGCCAGCAGTTTGTCCTCAGGGCCAACCTCCTATGGCTACACCTTC.

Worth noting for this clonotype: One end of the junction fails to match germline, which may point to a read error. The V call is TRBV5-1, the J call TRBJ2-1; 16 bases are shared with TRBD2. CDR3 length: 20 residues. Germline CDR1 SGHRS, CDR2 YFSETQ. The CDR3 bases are TGCGCCAGCAGCTCCCCCCCCGGGACTAGCGGGGGGGGGACCTACAATGAGCAGTCCTTC. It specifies CASSSPPGTSGGGTYNEQSF.